This TCR beta chain was sequenced for a study of CXCR3-negative and CXCR3-positive naive CD8 T cells. As concerns this clonotype: The antigen remains unidentified.

Whole-study results and caveats: TRB CDR3s were more hydrophobic in CXCR3-positive than in CXCR3-negative naive cells.

Each TRB cDNA library was prepared by 5' RACE (with UMI labels). TCRdb reworked the 5' RACE reads into one entry per CDR3 protein, no DNA. The clone table shows about 150,000 distinct CDR3 sequences, with the ten largest holding over 0.35%. The CDR3 totals 18 residues. In germline, CDR1 is SGHRS, CDR2 YFSETQ. The chain recombines TRBV5-1 with TRBJ2-2; TCRdb names TRBD2, which stays unverified in the absence of DNA. Sequenced material: naive CXCR3+ CD8+ T cells from blood. Subset meaning: CD45RO-CCR7+CD27+CD95- naive CD8+ T cells expressing CXCR3 (TNR3+). The sequence was collected from a human donor in good health. Some clones in this sample may be carry-over from other donors' samples. CDR3 region: CASSLIMVQRGWTGELFF.